These T cell receptor beta chains were read from a single sample in a study of control samples from healthy donors and cancer patients. Some clones are missing from TCRdb's copy, which holds only in-frame ones; the method was immunoSEQ multiplex PCR. The table shows roughly 130,000 clones, with around nine tenths occurring only once. Source material: blood. The receptors come from a man younger than 40 in good health. Both conserved end residues are part of each CDR3. Clone size is not always given. Where it is, it says once, few, many or a class for expanded clones.

V	size	CDR3
TRBV30	-	CAWSTGGEDEAFF
TRBV4-1	-	CASSQDRTNYGYTF
TRBV27	-	CASSLMFSGNQPQHF
TRBV29-1	few	CSVNRDLMNTEAFF
TRBV2	-	CASSSLKNTEAFF
TRBV10-3	-	CAIRPASGRLSYNEQFF
TRBV5-1	-	CASTLRGEQFF
TRBV4-3	-	CASSQDISGVYNEQFF
TRBV6-4	-	CASSDSMGQPQHF
TRBV28	-	CASSYGGSGTQETQYF
TRBV24-1	-	CATSDAGTGRRRELFF
TRBV19	-	CASRGGGQGSQETQYF
TRBV7-2	-	CASSLEWASGDTDTQYF
TRBV18	few	CASSPDTEAFF
TRBV11-3	-	CASSRGQGNTGELFF
TRBV28	-	CASSPPPLQGLGGYTF
TRBV7-2	-	CASSLDGGSNSPLHF
TRBV28	-	CASSSGTSGIDNEQFF
TRBV28	-	CASTRRQGRETQYF
TRBV6-1	few	CASSEAEGQGNNEQFF
TRBV19	-	CASIARGSGNTIYF
TRBV5-1	-	CASSPGDRAPEAFF
TRBV7-2	-	CASSLAAPRTGGNEQFF
TRBV14	once	CASSPSPPGAQYF
TRBV7-9	-	CASSLSGAYEQYF
TRBV29-1	once	CSGGITGDPGELFF
TRBV6-4	-	CASSDSGNYGYTF
TRBV7-9	-	CASSSEFMTGVGGYTF
TRBV28	once	CASSLLGQGSNEQFF
TRBV3-1/TRBV3-2	-	CASSQDRTGADTQYF
TRBV15	-	CATSRASGDSPLHF
TRBV19	once	CASSIGGTGAYEQYF
TRBV28	-	CASGGPNQPQHF
TRBV11-3	-	CASSLGRQVQYF
TRBV15	-	CATSRDLGDGYTF
TRBV28	-	CASSTGTGAHEQYF
TRBV7-8	once	CASSAGLNTEAFF
TRBV28	-	CASSKRGTVHNYGYTF
TRBV28	-	CASSSGQLNTGELFF
TRBV10-3	-	CAIRSDRDNQPQHF
TRBV7-2	once	CASSLGLTNNIQYF
TRBV6-1	-	CASVLDRETYGYTF
TRBV28	-	CASRDQGSDGYTF
TRBV6-6	-	CASSRQSNQPQHF
TRBV28	-	CASSPPGWNQPQHF
TRBV6-2/TRBV6-3	-	CASSLKTGGQPQHF
TRBV5-8	-	CASSFREGLLTNEQYF